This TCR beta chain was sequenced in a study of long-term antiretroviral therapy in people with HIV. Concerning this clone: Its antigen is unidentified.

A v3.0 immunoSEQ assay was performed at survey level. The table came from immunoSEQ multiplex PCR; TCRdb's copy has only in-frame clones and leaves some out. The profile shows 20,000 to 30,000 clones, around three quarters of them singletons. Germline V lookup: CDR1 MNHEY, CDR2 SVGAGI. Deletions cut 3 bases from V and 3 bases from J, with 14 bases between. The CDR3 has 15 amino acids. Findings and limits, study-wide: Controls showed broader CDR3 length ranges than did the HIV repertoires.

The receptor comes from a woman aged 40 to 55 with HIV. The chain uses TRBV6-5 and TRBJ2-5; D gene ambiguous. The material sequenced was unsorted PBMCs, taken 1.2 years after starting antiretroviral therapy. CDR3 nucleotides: TGTGCCAGCAGTTATAACCTTATGACGGAAGAGACCCAGTACTTC. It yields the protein CASSYNLMTEETQYF.